Shown below are 32 T cell receptor beta chains from a single sample sequenced in a study of response to subunit inactivated influenza vaccine. In TCRdb, the RT-PCR reads were re-called with MiXCR into one record per CDR3 protein. Here the sample spans more than 450,000 distinct CDR3 sequences, roughly 12% being singletons. The sample in question was PBMCs from blood, obtained on the day of vaccination. The receptor set was obtained from a man aged 50-60 years who received an inactivated influenza vaccine.

This clonotype was counted between two and nine times. The rearrangement uses TRBV12-3 or TRBV12-4 and TRBJ2-2, with TRBD1 as a possible D gene (5 bases). The CDR3 spans 15 residues. The V and J ends lost 3 bases and 4 bases respectively, with 12 bases between them. CDR3 sequence reads: CASSLLGLSTGELFF. As DNA, the CDR3 is TGTGCCAGCAGTTTGTTGGGGCTGAGCACCGGGGAGCTGTTTTTT.

The V and J genes are TRBV12-3 or TRBV12-4 and TRBJ2-5; D might be TRBD2 (5 bases). The V end lost 5 bases, the J end lost 5 bases, and 15 bases lay between the germline ends. CDR3 length: 14 amino acids. Written as DNA, the CDR3 is TGTGCCAGCAGTCCACTAGGACTGGGTGAGACCCAGTACTTC. Amino acids: CASSPLGLGETQYF.

This clonotype was seen repeatedly, ten times or more. J is TRBJ1-1 and V is TRBV5-1; TRBD1 aligns across 7 bases. Germline V gene data show CDR1 as SGHRS and CDR2 as YFSETQ. With V trimmed by 4 bases and J by 7 bases, 7 bases remained unmatched. CDR3 length: 13 amino acids. CDR3 amino acids: CASSQGGGGEAFF. Written as DNA, the CDR3 is TGCGCCAGCAGCCAAGGGGGCGGAGGTGAAGCTTTCTTT. Filled out from reference TRBV5-1 and TRBJ1-1, the complete variable domain reads KAGVTQTPRYLIKTRGQQVTLSCSPISGHRSVSWYQQTPGQGLQFLFEYFSETQRNKGNFPGRFSGRQFSNSRSEMNVSTLELGDSALYLCASSQGGGGEAFFGQGTRLTVV.

This clonotype has at least ten counts. The CDR3 region is CAVRKGSTDTQYF. DNA of the CDR3: TGTGCCGTAAGAAAGGGATCCACAGATACGCAGTATTTT. The rearrangement joins TRBV24-1 to TRBJ2-3; D not resolved. This CDR3 comprises 13 residues. Germline V lookup: CDR1 KGHDR, CDR2 SFDVKD. Trimming stripped 12 bases from V and 2 bases from J, with 14 bases between.

The chain combines TRBV5-1 with TRBJ2-7; a possible D gene is TRBD2 (5 bases). Trimming pared 3 bases from V and 3 bases from J, leaving 16 bases between. CDR3 length: 15 residues. CDR1 and CDR2 (germline): SGHRS, YFSETQ. The CDR3 loop is CASSSNPGNNYEQYF. CDR3 DNA: TGCGCCAGCAGCTCTAATCCGGGAAACAACTACGAGCAGTACTTC.

This clonotype was counted a few times. The CDR3 bases are TGTGCCAGCAACCAAATCACAGATACGCAGTATTTT. Translating it yields CASNQITDTQYF. The J gene is TRBJ2-3, the V gene TRBV28; the D is unclear. The CDR3 totals 12 residues. Per the germline V gene, CDR1 is MDHEN and CDR2 is SYDVKM. The V end was cut by 7 bases, the J end by 2 bases, with 7 bases between.

This clonotype was observed a few times. This chain connects TRBV10-3 to TRBJ1-2; D gene ambiguous. The V gene's germline CDR1 is ENHRY and CDR2 SYGVKD. The ends were cut back, 0 bases at V and 2 bases at J, with 16 bases in the middle. The CDR3 consists of 17 residues. The CDR3 loop reads CAISESRSKGGNYGYTF. CDR3 in DNA: TGTGCCATCAGTGAGTCGCGTTCGAAGGGAGGAAACTATGGCTACACCTTC.

This clonotype was seen a handful of times. This chain uses TRBV6-5 with TRBJ2-7; TRBD1 is a possible D gene (5 bases). Germline CDR1 reads MNHEY; CDR2 reads SVGAGI. Trimming stripped 0 bases from V and 4 bases from J, with 16 bases between. This CDR3 comprises 16 residues. CDR3 residues: CASSYSRRAPTYEQYF. CDR3 bases: TGTGCCAGCAGTTACTCCCGCAGGGCACCCACTTACGAGCAGTACTTC.

This clonotype was detected many times. The chain links TRBV11-2 to TRBJ2-1, with D unclear. V was cut by 6 bases and J by 6 bases, with 15 bases left in between. This CDR3 has 14 amino acids. Germline values: CDR1 SGHAT, CDR2 FQNNGV. This CDR3 is CASRPTLRPNEQFF. CDR3 nucleotide sequence: TGTGCCAGCAGACCTACGCTCCGACCCAATGAGCAGTTCTTC.

V gene TRBV20-1 combines with J gene TRBJ2-1; D is unclear. CDR3 length: 12 amino acids. V lost 7 bases and J 4 bases, leaving 11 bases between the germline ends. Germline V lookup: CDR1 DFQATT, CDR2 SNEGSKA (reference sequence). CDR3 sequence reads: CSGTLPYNEQFF. CDR3 in DNA: TGCAGTGGGACCCTCCCTTACAATGAGCAGTTCTTC.

The V gene is TRBV5-1, the J gene TRBJ1-2; D unresolved. V gave up 4 bases and J gave up 7 bases, with 23 bases separating them. Per germline, CDR1 SGHRS and CDR2 YFSETQ. The CDR3 covers 16 residues. The CDR3 is CASSHDQPGSGGGYTF. The CDR3 region has the DNA TGCGCCAGCAGCCACGATCAACCGGGCTCGGGAGGTGGCTACACCTTC. The full variable domain, completed using reference TRBV5-1 and TRBJ1-2, is KAGVTQTPRYLIKTRGQQVTLSCSPISGHRSVSWYQQTPGQGLQFLFEYFSETQRNKGNFPGRFSGRQFSNSRSEMNVSTLELGDSALYLCASSHDQPGSGGGYTFGSGTRLTVV.

This clonotype appeared many times. The chain is built from TRBV5-6 and TRBJ2-1; D is ambiguous. This CDR3 region has 13 residues. The V gene's germline CDR1 is SGHDT and CDR2 YYEEEE. Trimming took off 2 bases at V and 7 bases at J, with 10 bases between the two ends. CDR3 amino acids: CASSFGLINEQFF. The CDR3 DNA reads TGTGCCAGCAGCTTTGGGTTAATAAATGAGCAGTTCTTC.

This clonotype was counted a few times. The V gene is TRBV2, the J gene TRBJ2-5; unclear D gene. The V and J ends lost 4 bases and 5 bases respectively, with 8 bases between them. This CDR3 is built from 12 residues. In germline, CDR1 is SNHLY, CDR2 FYNNEI. CDR3 DNA: TGTGCCAGCAGTGTACCTAGGGAGACCCAGTACTTC. Encoded protein: CASSVPRETQYF.

The V call is TRBV5-6, the J call TRBJ1-1; D not resolved. V was clipped by 0 bases and J by 0 bases, with 9 bases between them. Germline-derived CDR1 and CDR2 are SGHDT and YYEEEE. The CDR3 extends over 15 amino acids. The CDR3 bases are TGTGCCAGCAGCTTGGTGGCAGCATTGAACACTGAAGCTTTCTTT. It is translated as CASSLVAALNTEAFF. Combining the CDR3 with reference TRBV5-6 and TRBJ1-1 gives the whole variable domain DAGVTQSPTHLIKTRGQQVTLRCSPKSGHDTVSWYQQALGQGPQFIFQYYEEEERQRGNFPDRFSGHQFPNYSSELNVNALLLGDSALYLCASSLVAALNTEAFFGQGTRLTVV.

This clonotype has a count of ten or more. The chain links TRBV28 to TRBJ2-1; the match to TRBD2 covers 14 bases. The CDR3 totals 14 residues. Losses at the gene ends were 6 bases for V and 7 bases for J; bases not matched to a gene: 2. CDR1 MDHEN and CDR2 SYDVKM come from the germline V gene. The CDR3 region has the DNA TGTGCCAGCAGAGGGACTAGCGGGAGAAATGAGCAGTTCTTC. It specifies CASRGTSGRNEQFF. Combining the CDR3 with reference TRBV28 and TRBJ2-1 gives the whole variable domain DVKVTQSSRYLVKRTGEKVFLECVQDMDHENMFWYRQDPGLGLRLIYFSYDVKMKEKGDIPEGYSVSREKKERFSLILESASTNQTSMYLCASRGTSGRNEQFFGPGTRLTVL.

This sequence joins TRBV10-3 and TRBJ2-7; no definite D call. Germline CDR1 reads ENHRY; CDR2 reads SYGVKD. The CDR3 length is 11 residues. With 4 bases removed from V and 6 bases from J, the gap between germline ends came to 7 bases. The CDR3 here is CAISVGLEQYF. CDR3 bases: TGTGCCATCAGTGTGGGTCTCGAGCAGTACTTC.

J is TRBJ2-3 and V is TRBV12-3 or TRBV12-4, with D possibly matching TRBD2 (6 bases). CDR3 length: 10 amino acids. The V end was cut by 7 bases, the J end by 10 bases, with 9 bases between. The CDR3 loop reads CASMGGAQYF. The DNA of the CDR3 is TGTGCCAGCATGGGCGGGGCGCAGTATTTT.

To note about this clonotype: This sequence may be a read error, since a much larger clone differs from it by one base. The CDR3 does not end in the conserved phenylalanine or tryptophan, so this is likely a read error. The V call is TRBV3-1, the J call TRBJ2-3; D remains unclear. V lost 5 bases to trimming and J lost 2 bases, with 14 bases between them. Germline V CDR1 and CDR2: LGHDT, YNNKEL (reference sequence). The CDR3 has 15 residues. This CDR3 is CASSAMGRHTDTQYS. CDR3 DNA: TGTGCCAGCAGCGCGATGGGCAGACACACAGATACGCAGTATTCT.

This clonotype was detected a few times. The chain couples TRBV29-1 to TRBJ2-1; D gene uncertain. Trimming took 4 bases from V and 10 from J, leaving 8 bases between them. Germline CDR1 and CDR2: SQVTM and ANQGSEA. The CDR3 length is 10 residues. The chain's CDR3 is CSVGWEEQFF. The CDR3 DNA is TGCAGCGTTGGGTGGGAAGAGCAGTTCTTC.

The chain uses TRBV20-1 and TRBJ2-4; TRBD2 aligns across 12 bases. This CDR3 is 14 amino acids long. V was pared by 5 bases and J by 1 base, with 0 bases of the junction left unmatched. CDR1 and CDR2 (germline): DFQATT, SNEGSKA (reference sequence). CDR3 sequence reads: CSALAGGAKNIQYF. The CDR3 bases are TGCAGTGCTCTAGCGGGGGGGGCCAAAAACATTCAGTACTTC.

V is TRBV5-6 and J is TRBJ2-2; a possible D gene is TRBD2 (6 bases). V lost 0 bases, J lost 0 bases, and 9 bases lay in between. Germline lookup yields CDR1 SGHDT and CDR2 YYEEEE. The CDR3 contains 16 residues. This CDR3 reads CASSLGGGANTGELFF. DNA for the CDR3: TGTGCCAGCAGCTTGGGAGGAGGGGCGAACACCGGGGAGCTGTTTTTT.

V gene TRBV20-1 combines with J gene TRBJ2-3; D is undetermined. Germline V gene lookup returns CDR1 DFQATT and CDR2 SNEGSKA (reference sequence). Between the trimmed V and J ends, which lost 2 bases and 0 bases, there was a span of 9 bases. This CDR3 spans 14 amino acids. CDR3 bases: TGCAGTGCTAGACGGACCCGAAGCACAGATACGCAGTATTTT. Encoded protein: CSARRTRSTDTQYF.

A few counts support this clonotype. This chain joins TRBV12-3 or TRBV12-4 and TRBJ1-1; unclear D gene. Trimming removed 3 bases at V and 1 base at J, with 12 bases between. CDR3 size: 15 residues. CDR3 bases: TGTGCCAGCAGTTTTTCTGGCAGACAGAACACTGAAGCTTTCTTT. Translation: CASSFSGRQNTEAFF.

This clonotype appeared a few times. This chain links TRBV24-1 with TRBJ2-1, with a weak D call TRBD1 (5 bases). The CDR3 totals 14 residues. With 11 bases removed from V and 6 bases from J, the gap between germline ends came to 19 bases. CDR1 is KGHDR, CDR2 SFDVKD, per germline. The CDR3 DNA sequence: TGTGCCAGTGGACGGTTCCCAGGGTCCAATGAGCAGTTCTTC. It specifies CASGRFPGSNEQFF.

The gene calls are TRBV29-1 and TRBJ2-1, with 11 bases that match TRBD2. Germline V lookup: CDR1 SQVTM, CDR2 ANQGSEA. The J segment lost 9 bases and the V segment lost 6 bases, leaving 10 bases of the junction unmatched. The CDR3 contains 14 residues. CDR3 nucleotide sequence: TGCAGCGTGAAACTAGCGGGAGTTTCTGGTGAGCAGTTCTTC. It translates to CSVKLAGVSGEQFF.

This clonotype was seen more than once but under ten times. The chain carries TRBV28 and TRBJ2-3; 14 nucleotides line up with TRBD2. J gave up 6 bases and V 3 bases, and 5 bases lay outside the gene matches. Germline assignment: CDR1 MDHEN and CDR2 SYDVKM. The CDR3 sequence is 16 residues long. DNA for the CDR3: TGTGCCAGCAGTTTCGGGACTAGCGGGAGCGGTGATACGCAGTATTTT. Its translation is CASSFGTSGSGDTQYF.

Ten or more counts support this clonotype. This chain connects TRBV12-3 or TRBV12-4 to TRBJ2-2; D call uncertain. Trimming took 8 bases from V and 5 from J, leaving 12 bases between them. The CDR3 is 13 amino acids. This CDR3 is CASGRVTTGELFF. CDR3 coding DNA: TGTGCCAGCGGCCGTGTGACAACCGGGGAGCTGTTTTTT.

The rearrangement uses TRBV6-5 and TRBJ2-7; D not certain. Between the trimmed V and J ends, which lost 2 bases and 7 bases, there was a span of 6 bases. The CDR3 is 11 residues long. Germline CDR1 MNHEY, CDR2 SVGAGI. The CDR3 loop reads CASSYIGEQYF. The CDR3 region has the DNA TGTGCCAGCAGTTACATTGGAGAGCAGTACTTC.

This clonotype was detected only a few times. This chain uses TRBV20-1 with TRBJ2-1, with a tentative D call TRBD2 (6 bases). CDR3 size: 13 residues. Trimming left V 3 bases short and J 5 bases short, with 11 bases between. Germline assignment: CDR1 DFQATT and CDR2 SNEGSKA (reference sequence). The DNA of the CDR3 is TGCAGTGCTAGCCCCGGACTAAACAATGAGCAGTTCTTC. It is translated as CSASPGLNNEQFF.

The V call is TRBV6-2 or TRBV6-3, the J call TRBJ2-2; possibly TRBD1 for D (6 bases). The CDR3 sequence is 15 residues long. Germline V CDR1 and CDR2: MNHEY, SVGEGT. V gave up 5 bases and J gave up 5 bases, with 15 bases separating them. As DNA, the CDR3 is TGTGCCAGCAGTAACCAGGGGTTAAATACCGGGGAGCTGTTTTTT. Translated, it gives CASSNQGLNTGELFF.

This clonotype was seen a few times. The rearrangement joins TRBV5-6 to TRBJ2-7; D unresolved. V was trimmed by 0 bases and J by 0 bases, leaving 10 bases between them. This CDR3 has 15 amino acids. CDR1 is SGHDT, CDR2 YYEEEE, per germline. The DNA for the CDR3 is TGTGCCAGCAGCTTGGATTCAGGACCCTCCTACGAGCAGTACTTC. It specifies CASSLDSGPSYEQYF.

Many counts were recorded for this clonotype. The V gene is TRBV12-3 or TRBV12-4, the J gene TRBJ2-5, with D maybe TRBD2 (7 bases). The CDR3 is made up of 14 amino acids. The V end was cut by 5 bases, the J end by 4 bases, with 14 bases between. CDR3 bases: TGTGCCAGCAGTCTAGGGGGGGTTGGAGAGACCCAGTACTTC. Translation gives CASSLGGVGETQYF.